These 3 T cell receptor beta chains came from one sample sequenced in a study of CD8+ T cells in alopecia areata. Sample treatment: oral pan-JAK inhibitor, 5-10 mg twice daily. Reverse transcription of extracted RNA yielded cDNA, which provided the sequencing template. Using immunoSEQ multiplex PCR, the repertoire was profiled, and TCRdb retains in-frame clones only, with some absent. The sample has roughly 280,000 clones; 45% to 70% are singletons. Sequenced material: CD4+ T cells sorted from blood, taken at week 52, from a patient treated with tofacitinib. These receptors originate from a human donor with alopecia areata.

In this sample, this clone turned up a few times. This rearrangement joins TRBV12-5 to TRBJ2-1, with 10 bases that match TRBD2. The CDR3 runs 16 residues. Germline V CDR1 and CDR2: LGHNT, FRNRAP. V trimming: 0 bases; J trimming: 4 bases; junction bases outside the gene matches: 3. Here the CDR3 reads CASGLVRTSGYNEQFF. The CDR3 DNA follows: TGTGCTAGTGGTTTGGTACGGACTAGCGGTTACAATGAGCAGTTCTTC. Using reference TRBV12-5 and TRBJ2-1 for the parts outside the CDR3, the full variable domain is DARVTQTPRHKVTEMGQEVTMRCQPILGHNTVFWYRQTMMQGLELLAYFRNRAPLDDSGMPKDRFSAEMPDATLATLKIQPSEPRDSAVYFCASGLVRTSGYNEQFFGPGTRLTVL.

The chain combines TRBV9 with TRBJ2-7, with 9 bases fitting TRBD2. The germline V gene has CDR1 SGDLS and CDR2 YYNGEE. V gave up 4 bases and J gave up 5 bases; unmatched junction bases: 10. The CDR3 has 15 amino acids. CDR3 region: CASSRTGTSIHEQYF. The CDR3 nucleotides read TGTGCCAGCAGCCGGACCGGGACTAGCATCCACGAGCAGTACTTC.

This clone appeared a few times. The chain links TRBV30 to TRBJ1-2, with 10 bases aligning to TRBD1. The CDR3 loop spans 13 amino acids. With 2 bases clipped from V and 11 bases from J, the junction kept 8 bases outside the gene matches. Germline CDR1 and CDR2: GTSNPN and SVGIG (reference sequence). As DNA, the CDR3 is TGTGCCTGGAGTCCGACGGGGACAGGGGTTTACACCTTC. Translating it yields CAWSPTGTGVYTF.